This entry is about one T cell receptor beta chain. Its target is not known. This sample is drawn from a study of Tregs in tolerant kidney transplant recipients. Recipients received nonmyeloablative bone marrow transplants from related graft donors, with transient mixed chimerism. Sequenced by immunoSEQ multiplex PCR; TCRdb stores in-frame clones only, minus some. Of around 86,000 clones in the sample, around 90% were seen once. Trimming removed 3 bases from V and 3 bases from J, with 8 bases in between. The CDR3 is 13 amino acids. From germline, CDR1 is SGHVS and CDR2 FNYEAQ. Overall study findings and caveats: Activated donor B cell expansion appeared to reveal the most relevant donor-specific TCRbeta repertoire. Antigen-driven expansion was suggested because donor-specific Tregs expanded more than all Tregs in tolerant patients.

This TCR was recovered from a human patient who received a combined kidney and bone marrow transplant. Some of the T cells might come from the graft donor. The sequenced sample was CD4+ T cells from blood (PBMCs), obtained 24 months after the transplant. J is TRBJ1-1 and V is TRBV7-6; D remains unclear. CDR3 residues: CASSLRGDTEAFF. The CDR3 DNA sequence: TGTGCCAGCAGCTTGAGAGGAGACACTGAAGCTTTCTTT.